Presented here are 2 T cell receptor beta chains from one specimen sequenced in a study of shared clonotypes between healthy human individuals. The data were produced by immunoSEQ multiplex PCR, yet TCRdb's version contains in-frame clones alone and is incomplete. The sample includes about 530,000 clones, around 79% of them seen just once. The sequenced sample consisted of PBMCs. The receptors come from a woman aged 40 to 50 in good health. Some clones in this sample may be carry-over from other donors' samples.

The CDR3 loop is CATQKVRTSSGNTIYF. The CDR3 DNA reads TGTGCCACCCAGAAAGTGCGAACCAGCTCTGGAAACACCATATATTTT. The genes are TRBV28 and TRBJ1-3; D remains ambiguous. Germline assignment: CDR1 MDHEN and CDR2 SYDVKM. CDR3 length equals 16 residues. Trimming shortened V by 10 bases and J by 0 bases, and 19 bases separated the two germline ends. The full variable domain, its missing parts supplied by reference TRBV28 and TRBJ1-3, is DVKVTQSSRYLVKRTGEKVFLECVQDMDHENMFWYRQDPGLGLRLIYFSYDVKMKEKGDIPEGYSVSREKKERFSLILESASTNQTSMYLCATQKVRTSSGNTIYFGEGSWLTVV.

The chain carries TRBV5-4 and TRBJ1-4; weak D call: TRBD1 (6 bases). Trimming cost V 4 bases and J 7 bases, with 20 bases left between them. Germline V lookup: CDR1 SGHNT, CDR2 YYREEE (reference sequence). The CDR3 sequence is 16 residues long. CDR3 DNA sequence: TGTGCCAGCAGCCCTCGCCTCGGGGGCCTTAGTGAAAAACTGTTTTTT. It translates to CASSPRLGGLSEKLFF. The whole variable domain, filled in from reference TRBV5-4 and TRBJ1-4, reads ETGVTQSPTHLIKTRGQQVTLRCSSQSGHNTVSWYQQALGQGPQFIFQYYREEENGRGNFPPRFSGLQFPNYSSELNVNALELDDSALYLCASSPRLGGLSEKLFFGSGTQLSVL.